The source of this TCR beta chain is a study of Ad26.COV2.S vaccination and SARS-CoV-2 variants (dated by TCRdb to about 2021). About the full investigation: Vaccine-arm donors were drawn from COV1001, a multicentre, randomized, double-blind, placebo-controlled phase I-IIa trial of Ad26.COV2.S in healthy adults. Dosing of Ad26.COV2.S was intramuscular, at either 5x10^10 or 1x10^11 viral particles, delivered as one shot or as two shots spaced 56 days apart. The TCR-sequenced set comprised around 30 samples: around 20 Ad26.COV2.S vaccine recipients, 5 placebo recipients and 8 SARS-CoV-2 convalescent individuals. Trial participants were randomized into five groups of five, in which low-dose or high-dose Ad26.COV2.S was given once or twice, or placebo was given on both occasions. TCRbeta repertoire sequencing was used to assess the specificity and breadth of SARS-CoV-2-reactive T cell receptors after Ad26.COV2.S vaccination. Throughout the experiments and outcome assessment, investigators stayed blinded to trial group allocation.

The cysteine opens and the phenylalanine closes a CDR3 of 14 amino acids. CDR3 DNA only is kept here, 42 bases in frame from base 1. V is cut by 3 bases and J by 7 bases, and the space between the germline ends is 12 bases. The germline V gene (reference sequence) sets CDR1 to LNHNV and CDR2 to YYDKDF. The meaning of the sample's treatment or condition label: some 20 received Ad26.COV2.S at low or high dose, single or two shots; about 5 received placebo; per-sample allocation not given. Repertoires of vaccine and placebo recipients were sequenced from samples taken on day 63 after the first injection. Between 29 July and 7 August 2020, Cohort 1b enrolled about two dozen adults aged 18-55 years at one site in Boston, USA. Ad26.COV2.S consisted of a replication-incompetent adenovirus type 26 vector by which a prefusion-stabilized SARS-CoV-2 spike protein from the original Wuhan strain was expressed.

TCRbeta CDR3 regions were sequenced with the immunoSEQ Assay. After extraction, genomic DNA underwent amplification by bias-controlled multiplex PCR, followed by high-throughput sequencing. Per the authors' processing: Collapsing and filtering of sequences were performed to quantify the absolute abundance of each unique TCRbeta CDR3 region. T cell fraction was estimated by normalization of TCRbeta template counts to usable DNA, with usable DNA being measured through amplification of reference genes present in all nucleated cells. Repertoire TCRs were annotated as SARS-CoV-2-specific when V gene, CDR3 amino acid sequence and J gene were exactly matched to a known reactive TCR set. The reference SARS-CoV-2 TCR set came from MIRA and was filtered for enrichment in COVID-19-positive ImmuneCODE repertoires, removing public or cross-reactive TCRs. Using the MIRA antigens, annotated TCRs were further analysed by specific ORF or by position within an ORF. Depth was the summed frequency of annotated unique rearrangements, while breadth was defined as annotated unique rearrangements over total unique productive rearrangements. TCR breadth was compared between groups using two-sided Wilcoxon rank-sum tests. TCRdb carries this immuneACCESS record with in-frame sequences only. Its versions omit some clonotypes, under half of them owing to an unresolved V gene in the studies checked, with the rest unexplained. That table furnishes V, J and clone size, whereas the DNA furnished D and trimming. In all, the sample holds over 400,000 clones, and around 92% of those were seen once. The ten largest clones add up to more than 1.5% of the sample.

A note on this clone: Its antigen remains undetermined. The record has no base qualities; no much larger clone is one base away.

Study-wide findings and limitations: It was noted by the authors that total T cell responses may have been underestimated by the TCR breadth and depth analyses. Vaccine and placebo recipients had similar non-spike TCR breadth, a finding consistent with the vaccine containing only spike. Spike-specific TCR breadth was higher in Ad26.COV2.S recipients than in placebo recipients (P = 0.0014). Substantial breadth of spike-specific CD8+ and CD4+ T cell responses was reported after vaccination. The study lacked the statistical power to compare responses across vaccine doses or regimens.

Source: peripheral blood, taken in a trial of Ad26.COV2.S vaccine versus placebo. The rearranged segments are TRBV15 and TRBJ1-4; 6 matching bases give a weak D call of TRBD1. The sequence was obtained from a person aged 18 to 59 who received the Ad26.COV2.S COVID-19 vaccine or a placebo. The nucleotides are TGTGCCACCAGCAGTGGGGGGGCGATTGAAAAACTGTTTTTT. This encodes CATSSGGAIEKLFF.